One and the same sample provided the 5 T cell receptor beta chains below, sequenced in a study of shared clonotypes between healthy human individuals. Profiling relied on immunoSEQ multiplex PCR, and the TCRdb table lists in-frame clones only, not all of them. The sample includes approximately 97,000 clones, 65% to 70% of them seen just once. The sequencing input was memory CD8+ T cells sorted from blood. Subset denoted: CD45RO+ cells pooled with CCR7-negative TemRA cells. The receptor source for this set is a man between 25 and 39 years old in good health.

V is TRBV15 and J is TRBJ1-1, with TRBD1 matching 8 bases. From germline, CDR1 is LNHNV and CDR2 YYDKDF (reference sequence). The CDR3 is 17 amino acids. The trim removed 0 bases at V and 1 base at J, leaving 7 bases unmatched. CDR3 DNA: TGTGCCACCAGCAGAGAAAGATTAGGACAGGGGAACACTGAAGCTTTCTTT. It encodes CATSRERLGQGNTEAFF.

This clone was seen just once. V usage is TRBV5-4 and J usage is TRBJ2-1; 7 nucleotides agree with TRBD2. The CDR3 has 15 residues. V lost 0 bases to trimming and J lost 7 bases; unmatched junction nucleotides: 7. The germline CDR1 and CDR2 sequences are SGHNT and YYREEE (reference sequence). In nucleotides, the CDR3 is TGTGCCAGCAGCTTGGATGGGAGGGCCGGTAATGAGCAGTTCTTC. Its protein is CASSLDGRAGNEQFF.

The chain is built from TRBV5-1 and TRBJ2-3; 8 nucleotides match TRBD2. The CDR3 is 16 residues long. The germline V gene encodes CDR1 SGHRS and CDR2 YFSETQ. The V gene end was trimmed by 3 bases and the J gene end by 5 bases; junction bases not matched to a gene: 11. In DNA form, the CDR3 reads TGCGCCAGCAGCTCTGGTGGAGCGGGAGCTGTAGATACGCAGTATTTT. It codes for CASSSGGAGAVDTQYF. Looking up the rest from reference TRBV5-1 and TRBJ2-3 gives the full variable domain: KAGVTQTPRYLIKTRGQQVTLSCSPISGHRSVSWYQQTPGQGLQFLFEYFSETQRNKGNFPGRFSGRQFSNSRSEMNVSTLELGDSALYLCASSSGGAGAVDTQYFGPGTRLTVL.

The chain couples TRBV5-1 to TRBJ2-4; a possible D gene is TRBD2 (6 bases). V shed 4 bases and J shed 8 bases, with 16 bases lying between them. Per germline, CDR1 SGHRS and CDR2 YFSETQ. The CDR3 consists of 14 residues. CDR3 in DNA: TGCGCCAGCAGCGCCCCGGATGGAGGGGACATTCAGTACTTC. The encoded protein is CASSAPDGGDIQYF.

The chain carries TRBV11-2 and TRBJ2-1; TRBD2 aligns across 10 bases. The CDR3 length is 15 residues. Per germline, CDR1 SGHAT and CDR2 FQNNGV. After removal of 5 bases from V and 3 bases from J, the junction contained 4 bases not matched to a gene. In nucleotides, the CDR3 is TGTGCCAGCAGCGCGACTAGCGGGTTCTACAATGAGCAGTTCTTC. It is translated as CASSATSGFYNEQFF.